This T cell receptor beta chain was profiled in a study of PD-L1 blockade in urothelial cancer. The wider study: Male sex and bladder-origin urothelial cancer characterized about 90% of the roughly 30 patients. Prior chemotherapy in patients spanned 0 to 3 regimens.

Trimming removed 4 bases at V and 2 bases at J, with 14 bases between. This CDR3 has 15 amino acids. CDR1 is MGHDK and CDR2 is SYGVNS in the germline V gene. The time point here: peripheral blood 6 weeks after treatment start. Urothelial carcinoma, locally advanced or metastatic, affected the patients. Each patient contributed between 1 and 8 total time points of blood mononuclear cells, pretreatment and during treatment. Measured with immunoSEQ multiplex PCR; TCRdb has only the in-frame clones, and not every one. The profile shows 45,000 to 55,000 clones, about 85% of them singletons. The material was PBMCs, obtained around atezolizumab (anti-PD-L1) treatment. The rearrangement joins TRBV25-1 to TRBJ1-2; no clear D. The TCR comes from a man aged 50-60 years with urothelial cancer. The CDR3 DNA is TGTGCCAGCAGTGCCGGCGGGCCGCGCAACTATGGCTACACCTTC. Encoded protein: CASSAGGPRNYGYTF.